This T cell receptor beta chain was captured in a study of Tregs in tolerant kidney transplant recipients. As for this clone: Its antigen is unknown.

J lost 0 bases, V lost 5 bases, and 5 bases had no gene match. Germline V gene data show CDR1 as SGHTA and CDR2 as FQGNSA. The CDR3 runs to 15 residues. Generated by immunoSEQ multiplex PCR, the TCRdb table keeps only in-frame clones and is missing some. Counted here are 100,000 to 120,000 clones, around 87% occurring once; the ten biggest clones make up 0.3% to 0.4%. CD4+CD25+CD127- Tregs, CD4+CD25- non-Tregs, CD4 and CD8 cells were sorted. Notes on the study in general: Changing PCR primers prevented nucleotide comparison between some patients' samples. The small number of patients limits these findings pending further validation.

This receptor was taken from a human donor who received a combined kidney and bone marrow transplant. Source: CD4+ T cells from blood, taken before the transplant. This chain connects TRBV7-2 to TRBJ1-1; 8 bases match TRBD1. DNA of the CDR3: TGTGCCAGCAGCAAAAGGACAGGGATGAACACTGAAGCTTTCTTT. This encodes CASSKRTGMNTEAFF.